Detailed here is one T cell receptor (beta chain). The data were obtained in a study of shared clonotypes between healthy human individuals. The assay was immunoSEQ multiplex PCR, and TCRdb's table has in-frame clones only and misses some. The sample lists around 2.3 million clones, roughly 95% occurring once. The CDR3 loop spans 13 amino acids. Trimming left V 0 bases short and J 4 bases short, with 7 bases between. CDR1 is SGHRS, CDR2 YFSETQ, per germline. CD45RA+ naive and CD45RA-negative memory subsets were separated from CD4+ cells. The chain employs TRBV5-1 and TRBJ2-5, with D uncertain. Sequenced: naive CD4+ T cells sorted from blood. Subset meaning: CD45RA+ positively selected. The sequence was collected from a man aged 18-30 years in good health. The CDR3 protein is CASSLGQPETQYF. CDR3 nucleotides: TGCGCCAGCAGCTTGGGGCAGCCAGAGACCCAGTACTTC.